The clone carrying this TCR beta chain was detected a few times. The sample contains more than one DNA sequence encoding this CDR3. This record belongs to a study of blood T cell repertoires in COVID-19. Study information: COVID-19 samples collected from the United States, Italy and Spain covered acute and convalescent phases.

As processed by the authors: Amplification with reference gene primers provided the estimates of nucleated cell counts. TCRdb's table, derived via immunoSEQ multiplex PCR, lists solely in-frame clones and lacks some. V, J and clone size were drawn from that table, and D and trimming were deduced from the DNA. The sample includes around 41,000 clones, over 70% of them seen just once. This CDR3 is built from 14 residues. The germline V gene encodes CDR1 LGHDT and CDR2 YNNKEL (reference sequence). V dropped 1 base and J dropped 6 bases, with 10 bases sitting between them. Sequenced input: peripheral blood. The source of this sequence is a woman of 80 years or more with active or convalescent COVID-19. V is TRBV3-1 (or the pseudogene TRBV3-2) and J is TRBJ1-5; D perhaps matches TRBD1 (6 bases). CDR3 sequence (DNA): TGTGCCAGCAGCCAAGCAGGGGCCGGTCAGCCCCAGCATTTT. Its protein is CASSQAGAGQPQHF.